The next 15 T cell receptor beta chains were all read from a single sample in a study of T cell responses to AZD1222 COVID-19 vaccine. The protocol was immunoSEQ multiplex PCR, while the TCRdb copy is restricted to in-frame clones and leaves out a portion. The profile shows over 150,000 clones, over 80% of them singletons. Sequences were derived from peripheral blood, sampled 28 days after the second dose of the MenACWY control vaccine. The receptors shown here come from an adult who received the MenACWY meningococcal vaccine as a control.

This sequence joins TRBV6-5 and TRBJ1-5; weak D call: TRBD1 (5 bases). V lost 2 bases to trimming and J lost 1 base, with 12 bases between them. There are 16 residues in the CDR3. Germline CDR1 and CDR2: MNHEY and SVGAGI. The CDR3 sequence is CASSYGGRGSNQPQHF. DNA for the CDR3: TGTGCCAGCAGTTACGGGGGACGGGGGAGCAATCAGCCCCAGCATTTT.

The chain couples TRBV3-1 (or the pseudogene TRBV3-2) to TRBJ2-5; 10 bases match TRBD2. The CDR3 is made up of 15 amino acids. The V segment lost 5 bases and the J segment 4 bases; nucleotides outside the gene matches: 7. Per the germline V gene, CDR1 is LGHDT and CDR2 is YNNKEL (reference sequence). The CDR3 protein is CASSNDLAGVETQYF. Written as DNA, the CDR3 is TGTGCCAGCAGCAATGATCTAGCGGGGGTAGAGACCCAGTACTTC.

CDR3 DNA: TGTGCCAGCAGCTTCGGGAGCGGGGCCCCCGGGGAGCTGTTTTTT. Translated, it gives CASSFGSGAPGELFF. This chain links TRBV7-2 with TRBJ2-2; 7 nucleotides match TRBD2. Germline V gene lookup returns CDR1 SGHTA and CDR2 FQGNSA. V trimming: 3 bases; J trimming: 6 bases; junction bases outside the gene matches: 7. The CDR3 has 15 amino acids.

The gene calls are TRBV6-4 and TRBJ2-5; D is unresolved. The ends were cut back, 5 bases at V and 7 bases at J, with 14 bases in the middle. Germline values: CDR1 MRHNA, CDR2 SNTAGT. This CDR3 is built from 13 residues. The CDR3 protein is CASSSQPKSTQYF. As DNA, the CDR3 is TGTGCCAGCAGTTCCCAGCCTAAGTCGACCCAGTACTTC.

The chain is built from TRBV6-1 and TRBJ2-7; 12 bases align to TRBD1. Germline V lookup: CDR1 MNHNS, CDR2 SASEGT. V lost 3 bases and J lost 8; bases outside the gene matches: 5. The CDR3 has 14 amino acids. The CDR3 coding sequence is TGTGCCAGCAGTGATTTGGGACAGGGGGCTAAGCAGTACTTC. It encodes CASSDLGQGAKQYF.

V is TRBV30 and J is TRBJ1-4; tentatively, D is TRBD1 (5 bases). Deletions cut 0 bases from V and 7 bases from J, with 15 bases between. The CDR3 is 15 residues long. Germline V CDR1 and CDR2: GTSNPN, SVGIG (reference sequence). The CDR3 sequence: CAWSVMGQGGEKLFF. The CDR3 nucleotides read TGTGCCTGGAGTGTAATGGGGCAGGGAGGTGAAAAACTGTTTTTT.

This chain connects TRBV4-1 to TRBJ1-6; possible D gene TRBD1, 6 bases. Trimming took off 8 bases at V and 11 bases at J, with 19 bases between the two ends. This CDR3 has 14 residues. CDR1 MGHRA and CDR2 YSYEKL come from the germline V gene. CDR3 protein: CASGPDVQGPPLHF. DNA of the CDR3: TGCGCCAGCGGACCCGACGTACAGGGACCACCCCTCCACTTT.

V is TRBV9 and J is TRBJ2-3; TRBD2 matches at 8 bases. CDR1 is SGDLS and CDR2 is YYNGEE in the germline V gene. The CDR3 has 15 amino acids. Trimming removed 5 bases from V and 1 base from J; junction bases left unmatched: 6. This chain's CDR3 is CASRDPRGGTDTQYF. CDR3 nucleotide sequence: TGTGCCAGCAGGGACCCGCGGGGGGGCACAGATACGCAGTATTTT.

CDR3 region: CASSFRGGDGYTF. The CDR3 DNA reads as TGTGCCAGCAGCTTCAGGGGGGGAGACGGCTACACCTTC. This rearrangement joins TRBV3-1 (or the pseudogene TRBV3-2) to TRBJ1-2; 7 bases are shared with TRBD1. V lost 5 bases to trimming and J lost 8 bases; unmatched junction nucleotides: 8. CDR1 and CDR2 (germline): LGHDT, YNNKEL (reference sequence). The CDR3 runs 13 residues.

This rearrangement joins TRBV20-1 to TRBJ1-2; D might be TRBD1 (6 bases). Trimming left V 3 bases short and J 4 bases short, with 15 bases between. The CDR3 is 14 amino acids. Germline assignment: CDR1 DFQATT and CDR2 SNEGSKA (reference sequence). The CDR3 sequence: CSASSGADAYGYTF. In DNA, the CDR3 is TGCAGTGCTAGTTCAGGGGCCGACGCCTATGGCTACACCTTC.

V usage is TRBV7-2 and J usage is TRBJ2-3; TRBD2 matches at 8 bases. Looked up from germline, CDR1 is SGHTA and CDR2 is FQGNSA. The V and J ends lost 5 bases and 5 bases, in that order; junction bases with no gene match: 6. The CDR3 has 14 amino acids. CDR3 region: CASSIGGGQDTQYF. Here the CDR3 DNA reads TGTGCCAGCAGCATCGGGGGGGGACAAGATACGCAGTATTTT.

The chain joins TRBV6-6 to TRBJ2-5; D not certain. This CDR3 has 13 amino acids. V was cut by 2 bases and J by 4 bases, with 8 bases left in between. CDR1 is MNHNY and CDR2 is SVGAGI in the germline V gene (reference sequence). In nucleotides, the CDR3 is TGTGCCAGCAGTTACCGGCAGAGAGAGACCCAGTACTTC. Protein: CASSYRQRETQYF.

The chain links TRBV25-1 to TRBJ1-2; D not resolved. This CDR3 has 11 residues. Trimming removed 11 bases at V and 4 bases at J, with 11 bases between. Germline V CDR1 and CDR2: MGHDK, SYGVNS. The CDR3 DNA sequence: TGTGCCTGCGGGGAGGGCTATGGCTACACCTTC. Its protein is CACGEGYGYTF.

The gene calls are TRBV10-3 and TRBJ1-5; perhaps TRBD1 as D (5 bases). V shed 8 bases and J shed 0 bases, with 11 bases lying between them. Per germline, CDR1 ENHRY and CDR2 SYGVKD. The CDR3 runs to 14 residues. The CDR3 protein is CAISAGHSNQPQHF. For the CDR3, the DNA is TGTGCCATCTCAGCGGGGCATAGCAATCAGCCCCAGCATTTT.

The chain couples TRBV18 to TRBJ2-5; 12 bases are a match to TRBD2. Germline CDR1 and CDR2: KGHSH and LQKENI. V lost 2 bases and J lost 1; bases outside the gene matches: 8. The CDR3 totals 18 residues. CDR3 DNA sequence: TGTGCCAGCTCACCATTGACCACTAGCGGGGGGCGCCAAGAGACCCAGTACTTC. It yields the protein CASSPLTTSGGRQETQYF. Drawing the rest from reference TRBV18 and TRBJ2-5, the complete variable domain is NAGVMQNPRHLVRRRGQEARLRCSPMKGHSHVYWYRQLPEEGLKFMVYLQKENIIDESGMPKERFSAEFPKEGPSILRIQQVVRGDSAAYFCASSPLTTSGGRQETQYFGPGTRLLVL.